One T cell receptor beta chain is described in this entry. The antigen is not known. Other DNA sequences in the sample encode the same CDR3. The V gene lost 0 bases and the J gene lost 4 bases, with 9 bases spanning the gap. CDR1 and CDR2 (germline): LGHNA, YSLEER. The CDR3 covers 14 residues. This entry is derived from a study of shared clonotypes between healthy human individuals. Regarding the study as a whole: For naive CD4 cells, approximately 5% of clonotypes were shared across several donors.

CD8 cells regarded as naive lacked CD45RO, were positively chosen for CCR7, and omitted terminally differentiated effector memory CD45RA+ cells. Samples underwent the assay at deep level. The genomic DNA of each subset was split evenly across several immunoSEQ plates. Approximately 210 ng DNA, 30,000 or so T cell genomes, went into each sorted-subset replicate PCR. The table came from immunoSEQ multiplex PCR; TCRdb's copy has only in-frame clones and leaves some out. The sample holds 1.5 million to 2.5 million clones, around 96% seen once. The sample was naive CD8+ T cells sorted from blood. The chain couples TRBV4-3 to TRBJ1-1, with D unclear. The receptor's source is a man between 18 and 29 years old in good health. The CDR3 region is CASSQDLGGTEAFF. The CDR3, as DNA: TGCGCCAGCAGCCAAGACCTGGGCGGCACTGAAGCTTTCTTT.